This entry lists 11 T cell receptor beta chains sequenced from one sample in a study of blood T cell repertoires in COVID-19. Measured with immunoSEQ multiplex PCR; TCRdb has only the in-frame clones, and not every one. Among just over 20,000 clones, 70% to 90% were seen once, and the ten largest hold roughly 3.8%. The sample was peripheral blood. These receptors came from a man aged 45-60 years with active COVID-19.

The chain combines TRBV5-1 with TRBJ1-1; 8 bases are shared with TRBD1. This CDR3 spans 13 amino acids. CDR1 is SGHRS and CDR2 is YFSETQ in the germline V gene. J was trimmed by 3 bases and V by 3 bases; bases with no gene match: 1. The CDR3, as DNA: TGCGCCAGCAGCTACAGGGGGGACACTGAAGCTTTCTTT. Translated: CASSYRGDTEAFF.

This CDR3 is CASSFGQGTYNEQFF. DNA for the CDR3: TGTGCCAGCAGCTTTGGACAGGGTACCTACAATGAGCAGTTCTTC. The chain carries TRBV7-2 and TRBJ2-1; TRBD1 matches at 8 bases. The germline CDR1 and CDR2 sequences are SGHTA and FQGNSA. Trimming took 3 bases from V and 2 from J; bases not matched to a gene: 3. The CDR3 totals 15 residues.

This clone has just a few counts. The chain couples TRBV29-1 to TRBJ1-2; TRBD1 is a possible D gene (6 bases). Germline loops: CDR1 SQVTM, CDR2 ANQGSEA. There are 13 residues in the CDR3. Trimming removed 4 bases from V and 2 bases from J, with 11 bases in between. Here the CDR3 reads CSVVGQTNYGYTF. The CDR3 bases are TGCAGCGTTGTCGGACAGACAAACTATGGCTACACCTTC.

This sequence joins TRBV11-2 and TRBJ2-5; 8 bases are a match to TRBD1. J gave up 6 bases and V 5 bases, and 11 bases lay outside the gene matches. The CDR3 runs to 15 residues. CDR1 is SGHAT and CDR2 is FQNNGV in the germline V gene. The CDR3 is CASSPGVRGPKTQYF. CDR3 nucleotides: TGTGCCAGCAGCCCTGGAGTCAGGGGGCCGAAGACCCAGTACTTC.

This chain uses TRBV4-3 with TRBJ2-2; the match to TRBD2 covers 11 bases. The ends lost 0 bases at V and 2 bases at J; junction bases unmatched: 5. Germline CDR1 is LGHNA and CDR2 is YSLEER. CDR3 length equals 18 residues. CDR3 nucleotide sequence: TGCGCCAGCAGCCAAGAACTAGCGGGGGCTATAAACACCGGGGAGCTGTTTTTT. This gives the protein CASSQELAGAINTGELFF.

This clone was recorded only once. The chain uses TRBV19 and TRBJ1-3, with 8 bases fitting TRBD1. This CDR3 comprises 15 residues. CDR1 and CDR2 from the germline V gene are LNHDA and SQIVND (reference sequence). The J segment lost 4 bases and the V segment lost 4 bases, leaving 6 bases of the junction unmatched. CDR3 amino acids: CASSTRQGSGNTIYF. CDR3 coding DNA: TGTGCCAGTAGTACAAGACAGGGGTCGGGAAACACCATATATTTT.

The chain joins TRBV5-6 to TRBJ1-2; maybe TRBD1 (5 bases). The V and J ends lost 3 bases and 4 bases respectively, with 19 bases between them. The germline gives CDR1 SGHDT, CDR2 YYEEEE. The CDR3 sequence is 16 residues long. As DNA, the CDR3 is TGTGCCAGCAGCTGGCGGGACGGATTGGCAAGCTATGGCTACACCTTC. Its translation: CASSWRDGLASYGYTF.

The rearrangement joins TRBV7-9 to TRBJ2-6, with no clear D. The CDR3 extends over 14 amino acids. V was trimmed by 5 bases and J by 4 bases, leaving 9 bases between them. Per the germline V gene, CDR1 is SEHNR and CDR2 is FQNEAQ (reference sequence). The CDR3 loop is CASSPPLGANVLTF. In DNA form, the CDR3 reads TGTGCCAGCAGCCCCCCCTTGGGGGCCAACGTCCTGACTTTC.

The CDR3 nucleotides are TGTGCCAGCAGCTTAAGGCCCCGACAGGGGGCTAATGAAAAACTGTTTTTT. It specifies CASSLRPRQGANEKLFF. The chain couples TRBV5-5 to TRBJ1-4, with 9 nucleotides matching TRBD1. This CDR3 contains 17 residues. Germline trimming cut 2 bases from V and 3 bases from J; bases unmatched to any gene: 8. Germline CDR1 is SGHKS and CDR2 is YYEKEE (reference sequence).

This chain joins TRBV4-1 and TRBJ2-5; TRBD2 agrees at 15 bases. Germline trimming cut 3 bases from V and 5 bases from J; bases unmatched to any gene: 10. Germline CDR1 reads MGHRA; CDR2 reads YSYEKL. The CDR3 runs 18 residues. The CDR3 DNA reads as TGCGCCAGCAGCCACCTCCCCCGAGGACTAGCGGGGGGGGAGACCCAGTACTTC. Translated, it gives CASSHLPRGLAGGETQYF.

The chain is built from TRBV19 and TRBJ2-7; 11 nucleotides align to TRBD1. This CDR3 contains 18 residues. Germline V gives CDR1 LNHDA, CDR2 SQIVND (reference sequence). V gave up 1 base and J gave up 5 bases; unmatched junction bases: 13. CDR3 protein: CASSIGFWKGQGVHEQYF. In DNA form, the CDR3 reads TGTGCCAGTAGTATAGGATTCTGGAAGGGACAGGGGGTTCACGAGCAGTACTTC.